This TCR beta chain was retrieved from a study of shared clonotypes between healthy human individuals. Loaded into unsorted PBMC replicate PCRs was approximately 270 ng DNA, 30,000 or so T cell genomes. Study processing details: ImmunoSEQ output held junction-only sequences without quality scores, so filtering differed. The repertoire was sequenced with immunoSEQ multiplex PCR; TCRdb's copy has only in-frame clones and lacks some. The V and J calls and the clone size are those of that table, but D and trimming were determined from the DNA. This sample has some 480,000 clones, with around 80% found just once. This clone appeared many times. Antigen unknown. Other DNA sequences in the sample encode the same CDR3. Whole-study findings and limits: Among donors, sharing of clonotypes was expected to be affected by sequencing depth.

The clonotype originates from a woman aged 40 to 55 in good health. Some clones in this sample may be carry-over from other donors' samples. Sequencing input: PBMCs.

CDR3 loop: CAWSERGSGNTIYF. CDR3 DNA: TGTGCCTGGAGTGAGAGAGGCTCTGGAAACACCATATATTTT. The gene calls are TRBV30 and TRBJ1-3, with no clear D. The CDR3 spans 14 residues. Per germline, CDR1 GTSNPN and CDR2 SVGIG (reference sequence). V lost 1 base and J lost 0, with 7 bases in between. The complete variable domain, with remaining parts taken from reference TRBV30 and TRBJ1-3, reads SQTIHQWPATLVQPVGSPLSLECTVEGTSNPNLYWYRQAAGRGLQLLFYSVGIGQISSEVPQNLSASRPQDRQFILSSKKLLLSDSGFYLCAWSERGSGNTIYFGEGSWLTVV.